This T cell receptor beta chain was profiled in a study of Tregs in tolerant kidney transplant recipients. Study observations and caveats: The most relevant donor-specific Treg TCRbeta repertoire apparently came from expansion with activated donor B cells. Biological reproducibility was not directly addressed, but technical replication error appeared minimal.

A remark on this clone: Its cognate antigen is unknown.

Unstimulated Tregs (CD4+CD25+CD127-) and CD4+CD25- non-Tregs were sorted from PBMCs. Thawed PBMCs were rested overnight at 37°C with 200 to 250 IU/ml IL-2 before regulatory T cell sorting. V lost 8 bases to trimming and J lost 3 bases, with 14 bases between them. Germline-derived CDR1 and CDR2 are MNHNS and SASEGT. The CDR3 is 14 amino acids. The assay was immunoSEQ multiplex PCR, and TCRdb's table has in-frame clones only and misses some. The sample comprises tens of thousands of clones, around 90% of which are singletons, and around 0.7% rests with the top ten. The sequenced material came from Tregs from blood. V gene TRBV6-1 combines with J gene TRBJ1-5; maybe TRBD1 (6 bases). This receptor was taken from a human donor in good health. Written as DNA, the CDR3 is TGTGCCAGCGGGGGCAGGGGACTCAATCAGCCCCAGCATTTT. Translating gives CASGGRGLNQPQHF.